Ten or more counts support the clone carrying this TCR beta chain. The data derive from a study of T-cell reconstitution after alpha-beta-depleted transplantation in children. Germline V CDR1 and CDR2: DFQATT, SNEGSKA (reference sequence). Trimming stripped 3 bases from V and 8 bases from J, with 25 bases between. The CDR3 spans 16 residues. The authors prepared the TCRbeta library with unique molecular identifiers. TCRdb re-analysed the PCR reads in MiXCR, keeping a single row per CDR3 protein. This sample has about 72,000 distinct CDR3 sequences, with just under 7.5% found just once. The material sequenced was PBMCs from the stem cell graft donor, taken from the stem cell graft. The clonotype comes from a human donor who donated a stem cell graft to a child with acute lymphoblastic leukemia. This chain connects TRBV20-1 to TRBJ1-2; no clear D. CDR3 region: CSARLNVVQLSEGYTF. The CDR3 nucleotides read TGCAGTGCTAGGTTAAATGTGGTCCAATTAAGCGAGGGCTACACCTTC.